A single TCR beta chain is shown here with its context. Its antigen is not known. The PCR contained 60 Vbeta and 13 Jbeta primers. Clones were sequenced by immunoSEQ multiplex PCR, and TCRdb holds only the in-frame ones, with some missing. The sample includes approximately 150,000 clones, around 77% of them seen just once. The sample is drawn from a study of cytomegalovirus exposure and HLA in healthy donors. General observations from the study: Reportedly, TCR beta sequences accurately predicted HLA-A and HLA-B alleles in most subjects. Per a prior analysis, the majority of TCR beta V segments were productive roughly 90% or roughly 30% of the time.

The source of this sequence is a man between 60 and 70 years old in good health and CMV-seronegative. The sample was PBMCs.

This CDR3 is CASSYMAGASNEQFF. As DNA, the CDR3 is TGTGCCAGCAGTTACATGGCGGGAGCTAGTAATGAGCAGTTCTTC. The J gene is TRBJ2-1, the V gene TRBV6-5, with 7 bases aligning to TRBD2. The CDR3 has 15 amino acids. Germline-derived CDR1 and CDR2 are MNHEY and SVGAGI. J gave up 7 bases and V 2 bases, and 8 bases lay outside the gene matches.